A single sample is the source of the 9 T cell receptor beta chains below, sequenced in a study of blood T cell repertoires in COVID-19. Assay: immunoSEQ multiplex PCR; the TCRdb copy retains only in-frame clones and omits some. Among about 220,000 clones, approximately 91% were seen once, and the ten largest hold 0.55% to 0.75%. The sample taken for sequencing was peripheral blood. The receptor source for this set is a man aged 35-49 years with acute or convalescent COVID-19.

V usage is TRBV30 and J usage is TRBJ2-7; 8 bases are shared with TRBD2. V shed 4 bases and J 7 bases; nucleotides not matched to a gene: 6. Germline assignment: CDR1 GTSNPN and CDR2 SVGIG (reference sequence). This CDR3 has 12 residues. CDR3 nucleotide sequence: TGTGCCTGGACGGCGGGGGGTAGTGAGCAGTACTTC. Its protein product is CAWTAGGSEQYF.

In this sample, this clone turned up once. The rearrangement joins TRBV19 to TRBJ1-3; D is perhaps TRBD1 (6 bases). This CDR3 is 14 amino acids long. Germline V gene lookup returns CDR1 LNHDA and CDR2 SQIVND (reference sequence). Trimming shortened V by 7 bases and J by 2 bases, and 12 bases separated the two germline ends. The CDR3 loop reads CASTSGQAGNTIYF. CDR3 bases: TGTGCCAGTACCTCGGGACAAGCTGGAAACACCATATATTTT. Drawing the rest from reference TRBV19 and TRBJ1-3, the complete variable domain is DGGITQSPKYLFRKEGQNVTLSCEQNLNHDAMYWYRQDPGQGLRLIYYSQIVNDFQKGDIAEGYSVSREKKESFPLTVTSAQKNPTAFYLCASTSGQAGNTIYFGEGSWLTVV.

The V call is TRBV19, the J call TRBJ2-7; 7 bases align to TRBD2. J was trimmed by 1 base and V by 3 bases; bases with no gene match: 12. The germline gives CDR1 LNHDA, CDR2 SQIVND (reference sequence). This CDR3 spans 17 amino acids. The CDR3 DNA follows: TGTGCCAGTAGTATCCCCCATGAGGCGCGGGAGTCCTACGAGCAGTACTTC. Encoded protein: CASSIPHEARESYEQYF. Full variable domain (outside the CDR3, taken from reference TRBV19 and TRBJ2-7): DGGITQSPKYLFRKEGQNVTLSCEQNLNHDAMYWYRQDPGQGLRLIYYSQIVNDFQKGDIAEGYSVSREKKESFPLTVTSAQKNPTAFYLCASSIPHEARESYEQYFGPGTRLTVT.

CDR3 sequence (DNA): TGTGCCTGGGACCCGGGACAGCCGTCTACGACCCAGTACTTC. Translating gives CAWDPGQPSTTQYF. The chain links TRBV30 to TRBJ2-5, with 7 bases matching TRBD1. Unmatched junction bases numbered 13, after V lost 5 bases and J lost 7 bases. The CDR3 length is 14 residues. Germline-derived CDR1 and CDR2 are GTSNPN and SVGIG (reference sequence).

J is TRBJ2-7 and V is TRBV6-5, with D perhaps TRBD1 (7 bases). The length of the CDR3 is 14 residues. The germline CDR1 and CDR2 sequences are MNHEY and SVGAGI. V lost 6 bases, J lost 1 base, and 13 bases lay in between. CDR3 amino acids: CASRRQGGSYEQYF. The DNA for the CDR3 is TGTGCCAGCAGGCGACAGGGAGGTTCCTACGAGCAGTACTTC.

This chain joins TRBV30 and TRBJ1-1, with unresolved D. The V gene lost 5 bases and the J gene lost 2 bases, with 15 bases spanning the gap. Germline V gives CDR1 GTSNPN, CDR2 SVGIG (reference sequence). This CDR3 comprises 14 residues. The chain's CDR3 is CAWDGDWVNTEAFF. Here the CDR3 DNA reads TGTGCCTGGGACGGGGATTGGGTTAACACTGAAGCTTTCTTT. Full variable domain (rest looked up from reference TRBV30 and TRBJ1-1): SQTIHQWPATLVQPVGSPLSLECTVEGTSNPNLYWYRQAAGRGLQLLFYSVGIGQISSEVPQNLSASRPQDRQFILSSKKLLLSDSGFYLCAWDGDWVNTEAFFGQGTRLTVV.

This clone has a single count. The chain combines TRBV15 with TRBJ1-6; 9 bases map to TRBD1. The CDR3 has 16 residues. CDR1 LNHNV and CDR2 YYDKDF come from the germline V gene (reference sequence). Losses at the gene ends were 0 bases for V and 8 bases for J; bases not matched to a gene: 5. In DNA, the CDR3 is TGTGCCACCAGCAGAGATTTTGGGACAGGGTATTCACCCCTCCACTTT. This codes for CATSRDFGTGYSPLHF.

The CDR3 DNA sequence: TGTGCCAGCAGTTTATGGACTAGCGTGAACAATGAGCAGTTCTTC. Translating gives CASSLWTSVNNEQFF. The V call is TRBV6-2 or TRBV6-3, the J call TRBJ2-1, with 9 bases identical to TRBD2. The CDR3 totals 15 residues. V was clipped by 4 bases and J by 5 bases; unmatched bases: 6. Germline CDR1 and CDR2: MNHEY and SVGEGT.

This chain uses TRBV7-2 with TRBJ2-1; 8 bases match TRBD2. The CDR3 extends over 15 amino acids. V shed 4 bases, J shed 4 bases, and the junction held 6 bases outside the gene matches. CDR1 is SGHTA and CDR2 is FQGNSA in the germline V gene. In DNA form, the CDR3 reads TGTGCCAGCAGCTCTCTCGCGGGGGGTTACAATGAGCAGTTCTTC. Amino acids: CASSSLAGGYNEQFF.